Described below is a single T cell receptor (beta chain) sequence and its context. The data were taken from a study of fetal regulatory T cell absence and autoimmunity. The survey-level immunoSEQ assay was used. The data were produced by immunoSEQ multiplex PCR, yet TCRdb's version contains in-frame clones alone and is incomplete. This sample has tens of thousands of clones, with roughly 80% found just once. Germline-derived CDR1 and CDR2 are SGHAT and FQNNGV. The ends lost 3 bases at V and 6 bases at J; junction bases unmatched: 12. This CDR3 spans 16 amino acids. Sequencing was carried out using cord blood. This chain links TRBV11-2 with TRBJ2-7, with TRBD2 matching over 9 bases. The sequence was collected from a newborn boy with IPEX syndrome. In nucleotides, the CDR3 is TGTGCCAGCAGCTTCCGTTCAATAGCGGGAGTAGGCGAGCAGTACTTC. It encodes CASSFRSIAGVGEQYF.